A single TCR beta chain is shown here with its context. Its antigen remains unknown. This entry belongs to a study of T cells in Graves' hyperthyroidism and ophthalmopathy. General study points: Most thyroid clonotypes expanded above 0.001 appeared in blood too. Ophthalmopathy stood apart from stable hyperthyroidism in a 13 V-J model. The model anticipated ophthalmopathy a median approximately 6.5 months pre-onset.

Germline V CDR1 and CDR2: SQVTM, ANQGSEA. With V trimmed by 6 bases and J by 3 bases, 12 bases remained unmatched. This CDR3 is 15 amino acids long. Among ophthalmopathy patients, the Clinical Activity Score reached at least 3, the NOSPECS grade reached at least 4, and duration remained under 3 months. What was amplified from RNA transcripts were TCR beta CDR3 regions. The HTBI primer set drove a first-round RT-PCR of the TCR CDR3. TCRdb used MiXCR to reprocess the multiplex PCR reads, holding one entry per CDR3 protein. The sample lists around 600,000 distinct CDR3 sequences; approximately 15% were seen once.

The sequence was obtained from a woman aged 50 to 60 with Graves' ophthalmopathy. The sequenced sample was blood. The rearrangement joins TRBV29-1 to TRBJ2-7; TRBD1 aligns across 9 bases. The CDR3 reads CSVPNTGGVGYEQYF. CDR3 bases: TGCAGCGTCCCCAATACAGGGGGCGTGGGCTACGAGCAGTACTTC.